These T cell receptor beta chains were read from a single sample in a study of blood T cells in healthy people across ages. TCRdb analysed the 5' RACE reads with MiXCR anew, one entry per CDR3 protein. The profile shows roughly 800,000 distinct CDR3 sequences, around a quarter of them singletons. The same sample was also used in a study of T cells of mothers and their children.

The specimen was blood. All receptors come from a boy younger than 18 in good health. Both conserved end residues are part of each CDR3. D genes are given only for firm matches. Some rows mark clone size as missing; the rest say once, few, many or name a class of expanded clone.

D gene,clone size,CDR3 length,V gene,J gene,CDR3 DNA,CDR3 protein
-,few,13,TRBV6-5,TRBJ2-7,TGTGCCAGCAGTTACGGGGTAGCGTACGAGCAGTACTTC,CASSYGVAYEQYF
-,-,14,TRBV4-2,TRBJ1-2,TGTGCCAGCAGCCAAGGAATTAACAGCTATGGCTACACCTTC,CASSQGINSYGYTF
-,-,13,TRBV7-9,TRBJ1-4,TGTGCCAGCAGCTATATCTTGAATGAAAAACTGTTTTTT,CASSYILNEKLFF
-,few,13,TRBV7-2,TRBJ1-2,TGTGCCAGCAGCGTATCAGGGGACTATGGCTACACCTTC,CASSVSGDYGYTF
-,-,17,TRBV13,TRBJ1-6,TGTGCCAGCAGCTTAGGCATCGGGGGGAGGGAGAATTCACCCCTCCACTTT,CASSLGIGGRENSPLHF
-,few,15,TRBV10-3,TRBJ2-5,TGTGCCATCAGTGAGTCTAAAGGGGGGGCGAAGACCCAGTACTTC,CAISESKGGAKTQYF
-,-,16,TRBV6-6,TRBJ1-4,TGTGCCAGCAGTTACCGGATCGGGACCCAGACCCAAAAACTGTTTTTT,CASSYRIGTQTQKLFF
-,few,16,TRBV5-1,TRBJ2-2,TGCGCCAGTAGTCCAAGATACGGGACACCCACCGGGGAGCTGTTTTTT,CASSPRYGTPTGELFF
-,-,13,TRBV28,TRBJ2-2,TGTGCCAGCAGTTTAAGTCAGACCGGGGAGCTGTTTTTT,CASSLSQTGELFF
TRBD1,few,17,TRBV11-2,TRBJ1-2,TGTGCCAGCAGCATCGGGACAGACGCCATCGGTAACTATGGCTACACCTTC,CASSIGTDAIGNYGYTF
TRBD1,-,15,TRBV6-5,TRBJ1-6,TGTGCCAGCAGTTACCGGGACAGCAATAATTCACCCCTCCACTTT,CASSYRDSNNSPLHF
TRBD1,-,15,TRBV12-3/TRBV12-4,TRBJ2-3,TGTGTCAGCAGTTTAAACAGGGGGGCCACAGATACGCAGTATTTT,CVSSLNRGATDTQYF
-,-,13,TRBV12-3/TRBV12-4,TRBJ1-4,TGTGCCAGCAGTTTAAGTGTGGTCGAAAAACTGTTTTTT,CASSLSVVEKLFF
TRBD2,-,14,TRBV7-6,TRBJ2-7,TGTGCCAGCAGCTTAGCAGCGGGGTTCTACGAGCAGTACTTC,CASSLAAGFYEQYF
TRBD1,few,15,TRBV28,TRBJ1-5,TGTGCCAGCAGTTTGCGACAGGGGGCAAGTCAGCCCCAGCATTTT,CASSLRQGASQPQHF
TRBD2,few,14,TRBV7-2,TRBJ2-1,TGTGCCAGCAGCGCGGGGGACTTGGGCTTTGGGCAGTTCTTC,CASSAGDLGFGQFF
-,many,16,TRBV12-3/TRBV12-4,TRBJ2-5,TGTGCCAGCAGTTCCACACGGCGGCGTTTCCAAGAGACCCAGTACTTC,CASSSTRRRFQETQYF
TRBD2,few,14,TRBV2,TRBJ2-1,TGTGCCACCCTTGGGCCGCGGGAGAACAATGAGCAGTTCTTC,CATLGPRENNEQFF
TRBD2,few,15,TRBV7-9,TRBJ2-1,TGTGCCAGCAGCTCGACTAGCGGGAGTCGGAATGAGCAGTTCTTC,CASSSTSGSRNEQFF
-,-,12,TRBV28,TRBJ2-5,TGTGCCAGCAGAGAGCAGGGTGAGACCCAGTACTTC,CASREQGETQYF
TRBD2,-,16,TRBV6-5,TRBJ2-1,TGTGCCAGCAGTTACTCCCTAGCGGGGGGAAACAATGAGCAGTTCTTC,CASSYSLAGGNNEQFF
TRBD1,-,13,TRBV2,TRBJ1-1,TGTGCCAGCGGAAGACAGGGGAACACTGAAGCTTTCTTT,CASGRQGNTEAFF
-,few,18,TRBV4-3,TRBJ1-4,TGCGCCAGCAGCCAATCGGTCCTGGGATCTCTCACTAATGAAAAACTGTTTTTT,CASSQSVLGSLTNEKLFF
-,-,13,TRBV7-9,TRBJ2-3,TGTGCCAGCAGCTTCTTAGCTGGGGATACGCAGTATTTT,CASSFLAGDTQYF
TRBD2,-,18,TRBV28,TRBJ2-7,TGTGCCAGCACCAATGGGGGACTAGCGGGGGGAAACTCCTACGAGCAGTACTTC,CASTNGGLAGGNSYEQYF
TRBD2,few,16,TRBV5-5,TRBJ2-3,TGTGCCAGCAGCCTCCCTTCTAGCGGGGTGTGGGATACGCAGTATTTT,CASSLPSSGVWDTQYF